Listed here are 26 T cell receptor beta chains from one sample, sequenced in a study of cytotoxic CD8 clonotypes in ibrutinib-treated CLL. The assay was immunoSEQ multiplex PCR, and TCRdb's table has in-frame clones only and misses some. The sample consists of 300,000 to 350,000 clones, 70% to 80% of them appearing once. The sample was PBMCs, taken before ibrutinib treatment. Source of these receptors: a human donor with chronic lymphocytic leukemia.

The CDR3 region is CASSARRDRTDTQYF. The DNA of the CDR3 is TGTGCCAGCAGCGCCCGTCGGGACAGGACAGATACGCAGTATTTT. The chain uses TRBV9 and TRBJ2-3; 8 nucleotides match TRBD1. The ends lost 3 bases at V and 3 bases at J; junction bases unmatched: 6. CDR3 length equals 15 residues. Germline-derived CDR1 and CDR2 are SGDLS and YYNGEE.

CDR3 in DNA: TGTGCCAGCAGTGGGCTAGCGGGAGGGTTGGGAGAGCAGTACTTC. This encodes CASSGLAGGLGEQYF. The chain has TRBV2 and TRBJ2-7; 12 bases map to TRBD2. V was pared by 4 bases and J by 7 bases, with 8 bases of the junction left unmatched. The CDR3 is 15 amino acids. CDR1 and CDR2 (germline): SNHLY, FYNNEI.

The V gene is TRBV2, the J gene TRBJ2-5; D possibly corresponds to TRBD2 (6 bases). The germline V gene encodes CDR1 SNHLY and CDR2 FYNNEI. V lost 4 bases and J 0 bases, leaving 15 bases between the germline ends. This CDR3 has 16 amino acids. The CDR3 DNA sequence: TGTGCCAGCAGTGTGGGCCCGGGGGTGTACCAAGAGACCCAGTACTTC. This sequence encodes CASSVGPGVYQETQYF.

This clone was seen more than once but under ten times. The genes are TRBV15 and TRBJ1-2, with 10 bases lining up with TRBD1. There are 14 residues in the CDR3. Unmatched junction bases numbered 5, after V lost 3 bases and J lost 7 bases. Germline V gene data show CDR1 as LNHNV and CDR2 as YYDKDF (reference sequence). The CDR3: CATSRTGQGGGYTF. The DNA for the CDR3 is TGTGCCACCAGCAGGACCGGACAGGGGGGTGGCTACACCTTC. The full variable domain, in which reference TRBV15 and TRBJ1-2 provide the parts outside the CDR3, is DAMVIQNPRYQVTQFGKPVTLSCSQTLNHNVMYWYQQKSSQAPKLLFHYYDKDFNNEADTPDNFQSRRPNTSFCFLDIRSPGLGDTAMYLCATSRTGQGGGYTFGSGTRLTVV.

The chain recombines TRBV10-3 with TRBJ2-4; 8 bases match TRBD1. The V gene end was trimmed by 10 bases and the J gene end by 5 bases; junction bases not matched to a gene: 7. The CDR3 contains 13 residues. The germline V gene encodes CDR1 ENHRY and CDR2 SYGVKD. The chain's CDR3 is CATSDRDQNIQYF. In DNA, the CDR3 is TGTGCCACCTCGGACAGGGATCAAAACATTCAGTACTTC.

This sequence joins TRBV5-4 and TRBJ1-2; 7 bases agree with TRBD1. CDR1 and CDR2 from the germline V gene are SGHNT and YYREEE (reference sequence). CDR3 length: 15 amino acids. The J segment lost 7 bases and the V segment lost 4 bases, leaving 13 bases of the junction unmatched. The CDR3 is CASSKRQGEKGGYTF. DNA of the CDR3: TGTGCCAGCAGCAAGAGACAGGGTGAAAAGGGTGGCTACACCTTC.

The chain couples TRBV6-1 to TRBJ2-7; D not resolved. Germline V gene data show CDR1 as MNHNS and CDR2 as SASEGT. The CDR3 totals 15 residues. Deletions cut 0 bases from V and 2 bases from J, with 11 bases between. The CDR3 coding sequence is TGTGCCAGCAGTGAAGCAGTCGGCCTAGCCTACGAGCAGTACTTC. Protein sequence: CASSEAVGLAYEQYF.

This clone was detected only once. This chain uses TRBV30 with TRBJ2-7; 10 bases line up with TRBD2. Trimming took 3 bases from V and 3 from J; bases not matched to a gene: 8. The CDR3 has 15 amino acids. CDR1 and CDR2 (germline): GTSNPN, SVGIG (reference sequence). The CDR3 spells CAWSLSGLARYEQYF. The CDR3 nucleotides are TGTGCCTGGAGCCTATCGGGACTAGCGCGCTACGAGCAGTACTTC. The whole variable domain, filled in from reference TRBV30 and TRBJ2-7, reads SQTIHQWPATLVQPVGSPLSLECTVEGTSNPNLYWYRQAAGRGLQLLFYSVGIGQISSEVPQNLSASRPQDRQFILSSKKLLLSDSGFYLCAWSLSGLARYEQYFGPGTRLTVT.

The CDR3 here is CASSLLAGGDNEQFF. For the CDR3, the DNA is TGTGCCAGCAGCCTTTTAGCGGGAGGAGACAATGAGCAGTTCTTC. V and J are TRBV7-3 and TRBJ2-1; TRBD2 matches at 10 bases. Germline CDR1 reads SGHTA; CDR2 reads FQGTGA. The CDR3 is 15 residues long. J was trimmed by 5 bases and V by 5 bases; bases with no gene match: 6.

V and J are TRBV9 and TRBJ2-5; TRBD2 matches at 12 bases. V lost 3 bases to trimming and J lost 4 bases; unmatched junction nucleotides: 4. This CDR3 has 15 amino acids. The germline gives CDR1 SGDLS, CDR2 YYNGEE. CDR3 sequence: CASSETSGSLETQYF. The CDR3 DNA is TGTGCCAGCAGCGAGACTAGCGGGAGCTTAGAGACCCAGTACTTC.

This clone was detected a few times. The chain combines TRBV2 with TRBJ1-2, with TRBD1 as a possible D gene (5 bases). CDR3 length equals 14 residues. V lost 5 bases and J 0 bases, leaving 10 bases between the germline ends. CDR1 and CDR2 from the germline V gene are SNHLY and FYNNEI. CDR3 DNA sequence: TGTGCCAGCAGTCTTCAGGGTTCTAACTATGGCTACACCTTC. Protein product: CASSLQGSNYGYTF.

This chain uses TRBV4-3 with TRBJ2-3; 7 nucleotides agree with TRBD2. Germline CDR1 is LGHNA and CDR2 is YSLEER. J gave up 2 bases and V 0 bases, and 5 bases lay outside the gene matches. The CDR3 contains 16 residues. The CDR3 sequence is CASSQDRAGVTDTQYF. The DNA of the CDR3 is TGCGCCAGCAGCCAAGATAGGGCGGGAGTCACAGATACGCAGTATTTT.

Remarks on this clone: Other DNA sequences in the sample encode the same CDR3. This sequence joins TRBV7-9 and TRBJ2-7; D is possibly TRBD2 (5 bases). There are 13 residues in the CDR3. Trimming pared 8 bases from V and 1 base from J, leaving 12 bases between. CDR1 is SEHNR and CDR2 is FQNEAQ in the germline V gene (reference sequence). CDR3 coding DNA: TGTGCCAGCTCTCTGTCGGGGTCCTACGAGCAGTACTTC. This translates into CASSLSGSYEQYF. The full variable domain, its missing parts supplied by reference TRBV7-9 and TRBJ2-7, is DTGVSQNPRHKITKRGQNVTFRCDPISEHNRLYWYRQTLGQGPEFLTYFQNEAQLEKSRLLSDRFSAERPKGSFSTLEIQRTEQGDSAMYLCASSLSGSYEQYFGPGTRLTVT.

CDR3 loop: CASSKEARETQYF. CDR3 nucleotides: TGTGCCAGCAGCAAAGAGGCTCGAGAGACCCAGTACTTC. This sequence joins TRBV7-2 and TRBJ2-5; no clear D gene. Deletions cut 5 bases from V and 4 bases from J, with 11 bases between. The CDR3 extends over 13 amino acids. The germline V gene encodes CDR1 SGHTA and CDR2 FQGNSA.

This chain uses TRBV4-3 with TRBJ2-7; 9 bases fit TRBD2. The V gene end was trimmed by 1 base and the J gene end by 2 bases; junction bases not matched to a gene: 6. This CDR3 is 16 amino acids long. CDR1 is LGHNA, CDR2 YSLEER, per germline. The CDR3 DNA is TGCGCCAGCAGCCAAGGGGCTAGCGGGGACCCCTACGAGCAGTACTTC. It specifies CASSQGASGDPYEQYF.

The V and J genes are TRBV6-5 and TRBJ2-7; a possible D gene is TRBD2 (6 bases). The CDR3 covers 13 residues. In germline, CDR1 is MNHEY, CDR2 SVGAGI. Trimming cost V 7 bases and J 3 bases, with 13 bases left between them. The CDR3 DNA sequence: TGTGCCAGCAAATCGGCGGGATTCTACGAGCAGTACTTC. Residues: CASKSAGFYEQYF.

The V gene is TRBV27, the J gene TRBJ2-7; D might be TRBD1 (6 bases). Between the trimmed V and J ends, which lost 6 bases and 1 base, there was a span of 10 bases. CDR3 length: 13 amino acids. Germline loops: CDR1 MNHEY, CDR2 SMNVEV (reference sequence). The CDR3 DNA follows: TGTGCCAGCAGACCACAGGGTTCCTACGAGCAGTACTTC. Translating gives CASRPQGSYEQYF.

This sequence joins TRBV27 and TRBJ1-4; D ambiguous. This CDR3 has 15 amino acids. Trimming removed 5 bases from V and 12 bases from J, with 22 bases in between. Germline lookup yields CDR1 MNHEY and CDR2 SMNVEV (reference sequence). The DNA of the CDR3 is TGTGCCAGCAGTCTCCGAGCGAAACCACAAGGAGAACTGTTTTTT. Translation: CASSLRAKPQGELFF. Variable domain in full (rest from reference TRBV27 and TRBJ1-4): EAQVTQNPRYLITVTGKKLTVTCSQNMNHEYMSWYRQDPGLGLRQIYYSMNVEVTDKGDVPEGYKVSRKEKRNFPLILESPSPNQTSLYFCASSLRAKPQGELFFGSGTQLSVL.

The genes are TRBV5-4 and TRBJ2-3; 8 positions match TRBD1. V was clipped by 4 bases and J by 5 bases; unmatched bases: 6. Germline assignment: CDR1 SGHNT and CDR2 YYREEE (reference sequence). The length of the CDR3 is 14 residues. The CDR3: CASSLMTGVDTQYF. The CDR3 DNA reads TGTGCCAGCAGCCTAATGACAGGGGTAGATACGCAGTATTTT.

V and J are TRBV4-3 and TRBJ2-2, with D tentatively TRBD2 (5 bases). The ends were cut back, 4 bases at V and 2 bases at J, with 8 bases in the middle. The germline V gene encodes CDR1 LGHNA and CDR2 YSLEER. This CDR3 spans 14 amino acids. CDR3 protein: CASSPRENTGELFF. CDR3 nucleotide sequence: TGCGCCAGCAGCCCCCGGGAAAACACCGGGGAGCTGTTTTTT.

The rearrangement joins TRBV19 to TRBJ2-7; TRBD1 aligns across 9 bases. This CDR3 is built from 13 residues. The V gene's germline CDR1 is LNHDA and CDR2 SQIVND (reference sequence). J was trimmed by 4 bases and V by 5 bases; bases with no gene match: 3. CDR3 in amino acids: CASSGTGTYEQYF. The CDR3 coding sequence is TGTGCCAGTAGTGGGACAGGGACGTACGAGCAGTACTTC.

This clone was seen a handful of times. The chain couples TRBV11-2 to TRBJ2-1; D might be TRBD2 (5 bases). Between the trimmed V and J ends, which lost 5 bases and 0 bases, there was a span of 14 bases. The CDR3 sequence is 16 residues long. The V gene's germline CDR1 is SGHAT and CDR2 FQNNGV. This chain's CDR3 is CASSTRTGRSYNEQFF. CDR3 DNA: TGTGCCAGCAGCACCAGGACTGGCCGCTCCTACAATGAGCAGTTCTTC. Complete variable domain (other parts from reference TRBV11-2 and TRBJ2-1): EAGVAQSPRYKIIEKRQSVAFWCNPISGHATLYWYQQILGQGPKLLIQFQNNGVVDDSQLPKDRFSAERLKGVDSTLKIQPAKLEDSAVYLCASSTRTGRSYNEQFFGPGTRLTVL.

The V and J genes are TRBV2 and TRBJ2-5, with D unclear. Per germline, CDR1 SNHLY and CDR2 FYNNEI. V dropped 4 bases and J dropped 4 bases, with 10 bases sitting between them. The CDR3 sequence is 13 residues long. The DNA for the CDR3 is TGTGCCAGCAGTGTTGGAGTTCGAGAGACCCAGTACTTC. This sequence encodes CASSVGVRETQYF.

The chain joins TRBV28 to TRBJ2-2; D not resolved. The germline V gene has CDR1 MDHEN and CDR2 SYDVKM. This CDR3 is 15 amino acids long. V lost 6 bases and J 7 bases, leaving 18 bases between the germline ends. The CDR3 nucleotides read TGTGCCAGCAGGTCAGGCGACCCGTCCCACGGGGAGCTGTTTTTT. This sequence encodes CASRSGDPSHGELFF.

The gene calls are TRBV5-1 and TRBJ2-5; 9 bases match TRBD2. This CDR3 has 15 residues. CDR1 is SGHRS, CDR2 YFSETQ, per germline. Trimming cost V 4 bases and J 5 bases; bases outside gene matches: 9. CDR3 DNA sequence: TGCGCCAGCAGCATCATAGCGGGAGTGGGTGAGACCCAGTACTTC. It specifies CASSIIAGVGETQYF.

The CDR3 DNA is TGTGCCAGCAGCTTTTATAAAGGTCTTCCCTACGAGCAGTACTTC. It is translated as CASSFYKGLPYEQYF. The chain has TRBV5-8 and TRBJ2-7; no reliable D call. The germline CDR1 and CDR2 sequences are SGHTS and YDEGEE. V lost 2 bases and J 2 bases, leaving 14 bases between the germline ends. This CDR3 comprises 15 residues.